This entry features one TCR beta chain sequence. Its cognate antigen is unknown. This specimen comes from a study of OX40 agonist ivuxolimab in advanced cancers. The study's findings and limits: Low normalized T-cell clonal expansion also characterized some of the nonresponders.

The V end lost 1 base, the J end lost 6 bases, and 12 bases lay between the germline ends. In germline, CDR1 is SGHDN, CDR2 FVKESK. This CDR3 is 15 amino acids long. Sequencing used immunoSEQ multiplex PCR; TCRdb keeps in-frame clones, though not all of them. Of about 27,000 clones listed, approximately 80% are singletons. This specimen was CD4+ or CD8+ T cells sorted from blood, taken in a trial of the OX40 agonist ivuxolimab. The V and J genes are TRBV14 and TRBJ1-4; the D is unclear. This receptor was obtained from an adult with an advanced solid tumor such as melanoma, head and neck, liver or kidney cancer. CDR3 in amino acids: CASSQAMNGHEKLFF. CDR3 DNA sequence: TGTGCCAGCAGCCAAGCGATGAACGGGCATGAAAAACTGTTTTTT.